This is a list of T cell receptor beta chains from one sample in a study of shared clonotypes between healthy human individuals. Using immunoSEQ multiplex PCR, the repertoire was profiled, and TCRdb retains in-frame clones only, with some absent. The profile shows over 750,000 clones, about 97% of them singletons. The sequencing sample was made of naive CD8+ T cells sorted from blood. The receptors shown here come from a man in his thirties or forties in good health. The conserved cysteine and the conserved F or W are not part of the CDR3 here.

CDR3,V,J
SVEGNSEAF,TRBV29-1,TRBJ1-1
ASSVVGTGNTIY,TRBV9,TRBJ1-3
ASSMDRGHNTDTQY,TRBV7-9,TRBJ2-3
ASSSGGSNQPQH,TRBV7-9,TRBJ1-5
ASSQSSGGKTEAF,TRBV4-1,TRBJ1-1
ASSPERGTFSYEQY,TRBV14,TRBJ2-7
ASSVAGEETQY,TRBV9,TRBJ2-5
ASSFDSHEQY,TRBV27,TRBJ2-7
ASSMGAFWRGDNEQF,TRBV19,TRBJ2-1
ASSAGTGIQY,TRBV9,TRBJ2-4
ASSQVLGRENQPQH,TRBV4-1,TRBJ1-5
ATSRSDASSHGYT,TRBV15,TRBJ1-2
ASSAPSAGDTGELF,TRBV9,TRBJ2-2
ASSLVLDSYNEQF,TRBV11-3,TRBJ2-1
SVEGSGTEGNEQY,TRBV29-1,TRBJ2-7
ASSFGIAGLLEQY,TRBV5-6,TRBJ2-7
ASSLALTEKTYGYT,TRBV5-6,TRBJ1-2
ASSPLGTGWAEQY,TRBV7-2,TRBJ2-7
ASISGGFEQF,TRBV2,TRBJ2-1
ASSDSGSGTGGEKLF,TRBV7-9,TRBJ1-4
ASSSPGQLHGYEQY,TRBV11-2,TRBJ2-7
ASSQGTGDGKKTQY,TRBV4-1,TRBJ2-5
ASSLGGWASYEQY,TRBV27,TRBJ2-7
ASSIFLVGRENSYEQY,TRBV19,TRBJ2-7
ASSLNGGYNEQF,TRBV9,TRBJ2-1
SGGGTGYYEQY,TRBV29-1,TRBJ2-7
ASSPSVWQGFYSLQETQY,TRBV18,TRBJ2-5
ASSTATGAPEAF,TRBV7-9,TRBJ1-1
ASSLRGTANEKLF,TRBV11-2,TRBJ1-4
ASSLSRWHSPNEQF,TRBV11-2,TRBJ2-1
ASSPRLEGDTQY,TRBV4-1,TRBJ2-3
ASSETVNSGNTIY,TRBV10-2,TRBJ1-3